Listed here are 32 T cell receptor beta chains from one sample, sequenced in a study of blood T cell repertoires in COVID-19. Clones were sequenced by immunoSEQ multiplex PCR, and TCRdb holds only the in-frame ones, with some missing. This table holds about 49,000 clones, 70% to 85% found once. The sample consisted of peripheral blood. Receptors originate from a human donor in a cohort sampled during active COVID-19.

The V call is TRBV11-2, the J call TRBJ2-1; 11 bases map to TRBD2. With 1 base clipped from V and 9 bases from J, the junction kept 11 bases outside the gene matches. The CDR3 is made up of 17 amino acids. Germline CDR1 reads SGHAT; CDR2 reads FQNNGV. CDR3 in amino acids: CASSLVGLAGGNVEQFF. As DNA, the CDR3 is TGTGCCAGCAGCTTAGTTGGGCTAGCGGGAGGAAACGTTGAGCAGTTCTTC.

This sequence joins TRBV6-5 and TRBJ2-1, with TRBD1 identical over 8 bases. This CDR3 contains 15 residues. J gave up 3 bases and V 6 bases, and 7 bases lay outside the gene matches. The germline gives CDR1 MNHEY, CDR2 SVGAGI. For the CDR3, the DNA is TGTGCCAGCAGCCCCGACAGGGGTCTCTACAATGAGCAGTTCTTC. This gives the protein CASSPDRGLYNEQFF.

V and J are TRBV6-5 and TRBJ1-3; D gene uncertain. V shed 6 bases and J shed 0 bases, with 9 bases lying between them. The germline gives CDR1 MNHEY, CDR2 SVGAGI. This CDR3 comprises 14 residues. CDR3 nucleotide sequence: TGTGCCAGCAGGATACAGCTCTCTGGAAACACCATATATTTT. Protein sequence: CASRIQLSGNTIYF.

Details on this clone: A read error may account for a junction end that differs from germline. The CDR3 here is CASSDRVDTEAFF. DNA of the CDR3: TGCGCCAGCAGTGACAGGGTGGACACTGAAGCTTTCTTT. The rearrangement uses TRBV2 and TRBJ1-1, with 7 bases aligning to TRBD1. From germline, CDR1 is SNHLY and CDR2 FYNNEI. This CDR3 spans 13 amino acids.

This CDR3 reads CASSIWGGSYGYTF. CDR3 DNA sequence: TGTGCCAGTAGTATTTGGGGCGGATCCTATGGCTACACCTTC. The chain is built from TRBV19 and TRBJ1-2; D might be TRBD1 (5 bases). The CDR3 is 14 amino acids. Germline lookup yields CDR1 LNHDA and CDR2 SQIVND (reference sequence). The V end lost 3 bases, the J end lost 4 bases, and 12 bases lay between the germline ends. The complete variable domain, with remaining parts taken from reference TRBV19 and TRBJ1-2, reads DGGITQSPKYLFRKEGQNVTLSCEQNLNHDAMYWYRQDPGQGLRLIYYSQIVNDFQKGDIAEGYSVSREKKESFPLTVTSAQKNPTAFYLCASSIWGGSYGYTFGSGTRLTVV.

The gene calls are TRBV5-1 and TRBJ2-1; perhaps TRBD1 as D (5 bases). This CDR3 is 13 amino acids long. Germline loops: CDR1 SGHRS, CDR2 YFSETQ. The V and J ends lost 1 base and 4 bases respectively, with 6 bases between them. The CDR3 DNA sequence: TGCGCCAGCAGCTTGACAGGATACAATGAGCAGTTCTTC. Its translation is CASSLTGYNEQFF.

The J gene is TRBJ1-2, the V gene TRBV4-3; 7 positions agree with TRBD1. This CDR3 contains 17 residues. V was pared by 3 bases and J by 2 bases, with 12 bases of the junction left unmatched. Germline CDR1 and CDR2: LGHNA and YSLEER. The DNA for the CDR3 is TGCGCCAGCAGCCAGACTCTTTATGGACAGGCGAACTATGGCTACACCTTC. Amino acids: CASSQTLYGQANYGYTF.

The J gene is TRBJ2-7, the V gene TRBV20-1, with 7 bases aligning to TRBD1. Per germline, CDR1 DFQATT and CDR2 SNEGSKA (reference sequence). With 3 bases clipped from V and 6 bases from J, the junction kept 2 bases outside the gene matches. This CDR3 has 11 residues. CDR3 in DNA: TGCAGTGCTAGGACAGGGATCGAGCAGTACTTC. This sequence encodes CSARTGIEQYF.

The chain joins TRBV5-1 to TRBJ1-4, with TRBD1 matching 8 bases. The V gene end was trimmed by 10 bases and the J gene end by 7 bases; junction bases not matched to a gene: 15. The CDR3 contains 15 residues. Looked up from germline, CDR1 is SGHRS and CDR2 is YFSETQ. The CDR3 protein is CASRIQTGTGEKLFF. Written as DNA, the CDR3 is TGCGCCTCCAGAATCCAAACCGGGACAGGTGAAAAACTGTTTTTT.

The chain is built from TRBV27 and TRBJ2-5; 10 nucleotides line up with TRBD2. The CDR3 has 18 amino acids. CDR1 is MNHEY, CDR2 SMNVEV, per germline (reference sequence). V shed 2 bases and J 0 bases; nucleotides not matched to a gene: 9. The CDR3 protein is CASSLVASGGFYQETQYF. The CDR3 DNA is TGTGCCAGCAGTTTAGTGGCTAGCGGGGGATTCTACCAAGAGACCCAGTACTTC.

This sequence joins TRBV28 and TRBJ2-5; no definite D call. The length of the CDR3 is 15 residues. Deletions cut 2 bases from V and 7 bases from J, with 17 bases between. Germline V gene sequence: CDR1 MDHEN, CDR2 SYDVKM. CDR3 bases: TGTGCCAGCAGTTTACCCGCAGGTTTTGGTGGGACCCAGTACTTC. Translation: CASSLPAGFGGTQYF. Full variable domain (rest looked up from reference TRBV28 and TRBJ2-5): DVKVTQSSRYLVKRTGEKVFLECVQDMDHENMFWYRQDPGLGLRLIYFSYDVKMKEKGDIPEGYSVSREKKERFSLILESASTNQTSMYLCASSLPAGFGGTQYFGPGTRLLVL.

V gene TRBV7-8 combines with J gene TRBJ2-4, with 10 bases aligning to TRBD1. Unmatched junction bases numbered 12, after V lost 1 base and J lost 0 bases. Germline CDR1 and CDR2: SGHVS and FQNEAQ. The CDR3 length is 20 residues. For the CDR3, the DNA is TGTGCCAGCAGCTTAGTTAGGGGACAGGGGAAATCTCTAGCCAAAAACATTCAGTACTTC. Amino acid sequence: CASSLVRGQGKSLAKNIQYF.

The V call is TRBV12-3 or TRBV12-4, the J call TRBJ1-6, with a possible D match to TRBD1 (5 bases). V shed 9 bases and J shed 5 bases, with 11 bases lying between them. This CDR3 has 13 amino acids. The CDR3 DNA sequence: TGTGCCAGTTCCTCAGGGCATAATTCACCCCTCCACTTT. Protein: CASSSGHNSPLHF.

The chain recombines TRBV7-2 with TRBJ2-2; unclear D gene. V was cut by 5 bases and J by 0 bases, with 13 bases left in between. The CDR3 has 16 amino acids. CDR1 SGHTA and CDR2 FQGNSA come from the germline V gene. The CDR3 nucleotides are TGTGCCAGCAGCCTTTCACCTACGGCGAACACCGGGGAGCTGTTTTTT. Encoded protein: CASSLSPTANTGELFF.

The V and J genes are TRBV2 and TRBJ1-6, with 7 bases aligning to TRBD1. The CDR3 is 14 residues long. V lost 6 bases, J lost 9 bases, and 8 bases stayed unmatched. Germline loops: CDR1 SNHLY, CDR2 FYNNEI. The CDR3, as DNA: TGTGCCAGCAGCGAACAGGGGCGCGGTTCACCCCTCCACTTT. Translation gives CASSEQGRGSPLHF.

This sequence joins TRBV4-1 and TRBJ1-1; D gene ambiguous. V dropped 6 bases and J dropped 0 bases, with 8 bases sitting between them. CDR3 size: 13 residues. Per the germline V gene, CDR1 is MGHRA and CDR2 is YSYEKL. The CDR3 reads CASREAMNTEAFF. DNA for the CDR3: TGCGCCAGCAGAGAAGCGATGAACACTGAAGCTTTCTTT.

This chain connects TRBV25-1 to TRBJ2-7; the D gene is possibly TRBD2 (6 bases). The germline V and J ends were trimmed by 2 bases and 0 bases, with 8 bases remaining between them. Germline-derived CDR1 and CDR2 are MGHDK and SYGVNS. The length of the CDR3 is 14 residues. The CDR3 DNA sequence: TGTGCCAGCAGTGAAGGGGGGTACTCCTACGAGCAGTACTTC. This gives the protein CASSEGGYSYEQYF.

This chain links TRBV7-6 with TRBJ2-5, with a tentative D call TRBD1 (5 bases). The CDR3 is 14 residues long. In germline, CDR1 is SGHVS, CDR2 FNYEAQ. V lost 1 base and J lost 2, with 8 bases in between. The CDR3 loop is CASSLEGAQETQYF. The CDR3 nucleotides read TGTGCCAGCAGCTTAGAAGGGGCTCAAGAGACCCAGTACTTC.

The chain joins TRBV6-5 to TRBJ1-4; 7 nucleotides match TRBD1. V dropped 4 bases and J dropped 7; count of bases not matched to a gene: 6. In germline, CDR1 is MNHEY, CDR2 SVGAGI. The CDR3 spans 14 residues. The CDR3 nucleotides read TGTGCCAGCAGTTCCGACAGGGTAGCTGAAAAACTGTTTTTT. Amino acids: CASSSDRVAEKLFF.

CDR3 nucleotide sequence: TGTGCCAGCAGCTCCCCGGGACTAGCTTTGGGTGAGCAGTTCTTC. This sequence encodes CASSSPGLALGEQFF. The chain links TRBV7-9 to TRBJ2-1; 9 bases align to TRBD2. V gave up 4 bases and J gave up 9 bases; unmatched junction bases: 10. Germline-derived CDR1 and CDR2 are SEHNR and FQNEAQ (reference sequence). This CDR3 is 15 amino acids long.

The chain recombines TRBV7-9 with TRBJ2-4; TRBD2 might be the D (5 bases). This CDR3 is built from 14 residues. V lost 1 base and J 3 bases, leaving 7 bases between the germline ends. Germline CDR1 reads SEHNR; CDR2 reads FQNEAQ (reference sequence). The CDR3 DNA is TGTGCCAGCAGCTTAGGGGGAGACAAAAACATTCAGTACTTC. It codes for CASSLGGDKNIQYF.

CDR3 sequence (DNA): TGTGCCAGTAGGGGCGTTGCAACTAATGAAAAACTGTTTTTT. This sequence encodes CASRGVATNEKLFF. The chain couples TRBV19 to TRBJ1-4, with D uncertain. Germline lookup yields CDR1 LNHDA and CDR2 SQIVND (reference sequence). V was pared by 6 bases and J by 0 bases, with 8 bases between. The CDR3 is made up of 14 amino acids.

J is TRBJ2-1 and V is TRBV5-1; D is undetermined. The CDR3 is made up of 16 amino acids. Germline lookup yields CDR1 SGHRS and CDR2 YFSETQ. V lost 6 bases to trimming and J lost 5 bases, with 21 bases between them. CDR3 coding DNA: TGCGCCAGCACCAAACTTGGGCCTCCAGTGGACAATGAGCAGTTCTTC. Protein product: CASTKLGPPVDNEQFF.

This clone was seen more than once but under ten times. The rearrangement links TRBV6-5 to TRBJ1-1, with TRBD1 identical over 8 bases. CDR3 length: 13 amino acids. Germline V gene sequence: CDR1 MNHEY, CDR2 SVGAGI. V lost 10 bases, J lost 10 bases, and 14 bases stayed unmatched. The chain's CDR3 is CATAGGTGRPAFF. The CDR3 DNA reads as TGTGCCACCGCCGGAGGGACAGGCCGGCCAGCTTTCTTT.

The J gene is TRBJ2-1, the V gene TRBV7-8; the match to TRBD1 covers 9 bases. The CDR3 extends over 16 amino acids. The germline CDR1 and CDR2 sequences are SGHVS and FQNEAQ. J lost 8 bases, V lost 5 bases, and 13 bases had no gene match. This chain's CDR3 is CASSPTHRGRNDEQFF. The CDR3 bases are TGTGCCAGCAGCCCTACACACAGGGGGCGCAACGATGAGCAGTTCTTC.

The chain is built from TRBV2 and TRBJ1-1; D possibly corresponds to TRBD1 (5 bases). The CDR3 sequence is 14 residues long. Germline V gene lookup returns CDR1 SNHLY and CDR2 FYNNEI. V was shortened by 8 bases and J by 1 base, with 14 bases between the two germline ends. CDR3 region: CASRRNGQNTEAFF. Written as DNA, the CDR3 is TGTGCCAGCCGCCGAAATGGACAGAACACTGAAGCTTTCTTT.

V gene TRBV9 combines with J gene TRBJ1-2; a weak D match, TRBD1 (6 bases). Trimming took 3 bases from V and 2 from J, leaving 11 bases between them. Germline CDR1 SGDLS, CDR2 YYNGEE. The CDR3 covers 14 residues. CDR3 in amino acids: CASSATGRNYGYTF. Here the CDR3 DNA reads TGTGCCAGCAGCGCAACAGGGCGGAACTATGGCTACACCTTC.

This clone is a singleton in its sample. The V and J genes are TRBV28 and TRBJ1-2; tentative D call: TRBD1 (6 bases). Per germline, CDR1 MDHEN and CDR2 SYDVKM. The CDR3 runs to 12 residues. V was shortened by 10 bases and J by 6 bases, with 15 bases between the two germline ends. DNA of the CDR3: TGTGCCACCCCCGGGACAACAAATGGCTACACCTTC. Translated: CATPGTTNGYTF.

DNA for the CDR3: TGTGCCAGCAGCTCTCATAGCGGGGGGGGCACAGATACGCAGTATTTT. This sequence encodes CASSSHSGGGTDTQYF. The rearrangement uses TRBV7-3 and TRBJ2-3, with 11 bases aligning to TRBD2. The ends lost 4 bases at V and 1 base at J; junction bases unmatched: 4. CDR1 and CDR2 (germline): SGHTA, FQGTGA. The CDR3 totals 16 residues.

The chain links TRBV7-8 to TRBJ1-2; a weak D match, TRBD1 (6 bases). The germline gives CDR1 SGHVS, CDR2 FQNEAQ. There are 12 residues in the CDR3. V lost 5 bases and J 7 bases, leaving 11 bases between the germline ends. CDR3 protein: CASSQTGIGYTF. For the CDR3, the DNA is TGTGCCAGCAGCCAAACAGGGATTGGCTACACCTTC.

This clone was detected only a few times. The rearrangement joins TRBV7-9 to TRBJ2-3; TRBD2 matches 7 bases. The CDR3 runs 14 residues. CDR1 and CDR2 (germline): SEHNR, FQNEAQ (reference sequence). Trimming at V came to 0 bases and at J to 5 bases, leaving 2 bases not matched to a gene. The CDR3 DNA reads TGTGCCAGCAGCTTAGCGGCGGGGGTAGATACGCAGTATTTT. Its translation is CASSLAAGVDTQYF.

With regard to this clone: In the same sample, other DNA sequences code for this CDR3. This chain links TRBV6-6 with TRBJ2-1; 12 bases fit TRBD2. The trim removed 2 bases at V and 6 bases at J, leaving 2 bases unmatched. Looked up from germline, CDR1 is MNHNY and CDR2 is SVGAGI (reference sequence). CDR3 length equals 15 residues. CDR3 in amino acids: CASSYGTSGSNEQFF. The DNA for the CDR3 is TGTGCCAGCAGTTACGGGACTAGCGGGTCCAATGAGCAGTTCTTC.